These 21 T cell receptor beta chains came from one sample sequenced in a study of blood T cell repertoires in COVID-19. Only in-frame clones appear in the TCRdb table, and some are missing; sequencing was by immunoSEQ multiplex PCR. The table lists some 73,000 clones, more than 65% of them singletons. The sequencing sample was made of peripheral blood. Receptors were obtained from a human donor in a cohort sampled during active COVID-19.

The genes are TRBV19 and TRBJ2-1, with 10 bases identical to TRBD2. CDR1 LNHDA and CDR2 SQIVND come from the germline V gene (reference sequence). The CDR3 sequence is 16 residues long. J gave up 1 base and V 5 bases, and 5 bases lay outside the gene matches. The CDR3 here is CASSWVAGGSYNEQFF. The CDR3 bases are TGTGCCAGTAGTTGGGTAGCGGGGGGTTCCTACAATGAGCAGTTCTTC. The full variable domain, its missing parts supplied by reference TRBV19 and TRBJ2-1, is DGGITQSPKYLFRKEGQNVTLSCEQNLNHDAMYWYRQDPGQGLRLIYYSQIVNDFQKGDIAEGYSVSREKKESFPLTVTSAQKNPTAFYLCASSWVAGGSYNEQFFGPGTRLTVL.

The chain links TRBV7-9 to TRBJ2-3; D may be TRBD1 (6 bases). Germline V gene lookup returns CDR1 SEHNR and CDR2 FQNEAQ (reference sequence). CDR3 size: 16 residues. The V and J ends lost 5 bases and 6 bases respectively, with 21 bases between them. Written as DNA, the CDR3 is TGTGCCAGCAGCGTCTTAGCATGGGGGCCAGGGGATACGCAGTATTTT. Translated, it gives CASSVLAWGPGDTQYF. Supplemented by reference TRBV7-9 and TRBJ2-3, the full variable domain reads DTGVSQNPRHKITKRGQNVTFRCDPISEHNRLYWYRQTLGQGPEFLTYFQNEAQLEKSRLLSDRFSAERPKGSFSTLEIQRTEQGDSAMYLCASSVLAWGPGDTQYFGPGTRLTVL.

DNA for the CDR3: TGTGCCAGCAGCTTGGTGGCGTCAGCGGGGGGGCCTCACGAGCAGTACTTC. Translating it yields CASSLVASAGGPHEQYF. The chain recombines TRBV7-2 with TRBJ2-7, with 10 bases lining up with TRBD2. This CDR3 spans 17 amino acids. V was clipped by 3 bases and J by 5 bases; unmatched bases: 13. Per germline, CDR1 SGHTA and CDR2 FQGNSA.

This clone was observed a handful of times. This chain uses TRBV19 with TRBJ2-3, with D perhaps TRBD1 (6 bases). The CDR3 length is 14 residues. Germline V gene lookup returns CDR1 LNHDA and CDR2 SQIVND (reference sequence). V shed 4 bases and J shed 0 bases, with 8 bases lying between them. The CDR3 here is CASSRGQSTDTQYF. The CDR3, as DNA: TGTGCCAGTAGTAGGGGGCAAAGCACAGATACGCAGTATTTT.

This clone occurred once. V is TRBV2 and J is TRBJ2-6; 7 positions match TRBD1. Germline CDR1 reads SNHLY; CDR2 reads FYNNEI. J gave up 2 bases and V 6 bases, and 4 bases lay outside the gene matches. The CDR3 has 15 residues. The chain's CDR3 is CASSLQGPGANVLTF. The CDR3 DNA reads TGTGCCAGCAGCTTACAGGGGCCTGGGGCCAACGTCCTGACTTTC.

Here the CDR3 reads CATSGQDGHNEQFF. The CDR3 DNA reads as TGTGCCACCAGTGGGCAGGATGGCCACAATGAGCAGTTCTTC. This rearrangement joins TRBV24-1 to TRBJ2-1; the D is unclear. The CDR3 loop spans 14 amino acids. Trimming took 5 bases from V and 5 from J, leaving 12 bases between them. Germline CDR1 and CDR2: KGHDR and SFDVKD.

This clone was observed a handful of times. V is TRBV7-9 and J is TRBJ2-2, with 8 bases lining up with TRBD2. The CDR3 is 17 residues long. With V trimmed by 0 bases and J by 4 bases, 7 bases remained unmatched. Germline V gene lookup returns CDR1 SEHNR and CDR2 FQNEAQ (reference sequence). Here the CDR3 DNA reads TGTGCCAGCAGCTTAGCCGGGGGGGCCCTTCTCACCGGGGAGCTGTTTTTT. It translates to CASSLAGGALLTGELFF.

The chain links TRBV4-1 to TRBJ2-5; possible D gene TRBD2, 6 bases. This CDR3 region has 16 residues. V lost 0 bases to trimming and J lost 5 bases, with 16 bases between them. Germline V gene lookup returns CDR1 MGHRA and CDR2 YSYEKL. The CDR3 DNA sequence: TGCGCCAGCAGCCAAGATGGAGCTAGCGTGGTGGAGACCCAGTACTTC. Translation gives CASSQDGASVVETQYF.

A single count supports this clone. This chain links TRBV10-1 with TRBJ2-2; D is undetermined. The CDR3 is 15 residues long. Trimming removed 4 bases from V and 4 bases from J, with 13 bases in between. Germline CDR1 WNHNN, CDR2 SYGVQD (reference sequence). The CDR3 sequence is CASSANSPGTGELFF. The CDR3 region has the DNA TGCGCCAGCAGTGCGAATAGCCCGGGCACCGGGGAGCTGTTTTTT.

The chain employs TRBV29-1 and TRBJ1-1, with TRBD1 matching 8 bases. Per germline, CDR1 SQVTM and CDR2 ANQGSEA. The CDR3 length is 14 residues. The trim removed 6 bases at V and 3 bases at J, leaving 9 bases unmatched. The CDR3 reads CSVQGGPFDTEAFF. The DNA for the CDR3 is TGCAGCGTACAGGGGGGACCCTTCGACACTGAAGCTTTCTTT.

The V and J genes are TRBV9 and TRBJ2-7; tentatively, D is TRBD1 (6 bases). Germline V gives CDR1 SGDLS, CDR2 YYNGEE. This CDR3 contains 14 residues. V shed 0 bases and J shed 3 bases, with 10 bases lying between them. The CDR3: CASSVGTELYEQYF. The CDR3 DNA reads TGTGCCAGCAGCGTAGGGACAGAGCTCTACGAGCAGTACTTC. The full variable domain, completed using reference TRBV9 and TRBJ2-7, is DSGVTQTPKHLITATGQRVTLRCSPRSGDLSVYWYQQSLDQGLQFLIQYYNGEERAKGNILERFSAQQFPDLHSELNLSSLELGDSALYFCASSVGTELYEQYFGPGTRLTVT.

The gene calls are TRBV18 and TRBJ1-5, with no clear D. V lost 2 bases to trimming and J lost 2 bases, with 10 bases between them. The CDR3 contains 15 residues. Germline assignment: CDR1 KGHSH and CDR2 LQKENI. The CDR3 here is CASSPAGYGNQPQHF. DNA for the CDR3: TGTGCCAGCTCACCAGCCGGGTATGGCAATCAGCCCCAGCATTTT.

The chain carries TRBV7-8 and TRBJ2-3; tentative D call: TRBD2 (6 bases). Germline CDR1 SGHVS, CDR2 FQNEAQ. The CDR3 has 15 residues. The V gene lost 8 bases and the J gene lost 2 bases, with 17 bases spanning the gap. The CDR3 DNA sequence: TGTGCCAGCCGTAACGGGGACTTATCCACAGATACGCAGTATTTT. Encoded protein: CASRNGDLSTDTQYF.

The CDR3 reads CASSPQSLAGNEKLFF. The CDR3 DNA reads TGTGCCAGCTCACCACAAAGCTTGGCAGGGAATGAAAAACTGTTTTTT. The J gene is TRBJ1-4, the V gene TRBV18; TRBD1 is a possible D gene (5 bases). CDR1 and CDR2 from the germline V gene are KGHSH and LQKENI. This CDR3 is built from 16 residues. The V end lost 1 base, the J end lost 5 bases, and 14 bases lay between the germline ends.

In this sample, this clone turned up a few times. The V and J genes are TRBV4-3 and TRBJ2-3; D gene ambiguous. V shed 4 bases and J shed 2 bases, with 10 bases lying between them. CDR3 length: 14 residues. Germline V gene lookup returns CDR1 LGHNA and CDR2 YSLEER. This CDR3 is CASSPQRSTDTQYF. As DNA, the CDR3 is TGCGCCAGCAGCCCGCAACGGTCCACAGATACGCAGTATTTT.

V is TRBV5-6 and J is TRBJ1-5, with D hard to call. V lost 0 bases to trimming and J lost 0 bases, with 7 bases between them. The CDR3 loop spans 15 amino acids. Per the germline V gene, CDR1 is SGHDT and CDR2 is YYEEEE. This chain's CDR3 is CASSLGAYSNQPQHF. The DNA for the CDR3 is TGTGCCAGCAGCTTGGGGGCATATAGCAATCAGCCCCAGCATTTT.

The V call is TRBV5-1, the J call TRBJ2-2; TRBD1 is a possible D gene (5 bases). The V gene's germline CDR1 is SGHRS and CDR2 YFSETQ. The CDR3 spans 15 residues. The V gene lost 4 bases and the J gene lost 4 bases, with 14 bases spanning the gap. CDR3 nucleotide sequence: TGCGCCAGCAGCCTGGAGCTAGGGGTCACCGGGGAGCTGTTTTTT. The encoded protein is CASSLELGVTGELFF.

This clone was found a few times. The rearrangement joins TRBV6-5 to TRBJ1-6; the D is unclear. Between the trimmed V and J ends, which lost 7 bases and 6 bases, there was a span of 7 bases. Germline CDR1 and CDR2: MNHEY and SVGAGI. This CDR3 contains 12 residues. CDR3 amino acids: CASKRSNSPLHF. The CDR3 nucleotides are TGTGCCAGCAAACGGAGTAATTCACCCCTCCACTTT.

This clone was counted a few times. This chain uses TRBV11-2 with TRBJ2-3; 10 bases map to TRBD2. The CDR3 is 15 amino acids. With V trimmed by 2 bases and J by 1 base, 0 bases remained unmatched. CDR1 and CDR2 from the germline V gene are SGHAT and FQNNGV. The DNA for the CDR3 is TGTGCCAGCAGCTTACTAGCGGGGGGCACAGATACGCAGTATTTT. Its protein product is CASSLLAGGTDTQYF. The full variable domain, with the rest looked up from reference TRBV11-2 and TRBJ2-3, is EAGVAQSPRYKIIEKRQSVAFWCNPISGHATLYWYQQILGQGPKLLIQFQNNGVVDDSQLPKDRFSAERLKGVDSTLKIQPAKLEDSAVYLCASSLLAGGTDTQYFGPGTRLTVL.

The chain couples TRBV4-1 to TRBJ1-6; 9 bases are shared with TRBD1. This CDR3 has 16 residues. Germline-derived CDR1 and CDR2 are MGHRA and YSYEKL. The V and J ends lost 0 bases and 7 bases, in that order; junction bases with no gene match: 4. CDR3 nucleotide sequence: TGCGCCAGCAGCCAAGATGGGACAGGGAAAAATTCACCCCTCCACTTT. Encoded protein: CASSQDGTGKNSPLHF.

The rearrangement joins TRBV19 to TRBJ2-2; unclear D gene. Germline lookup yields CDR1 LNHDA and CDR2 SQIVND (reference sequence). The V and J ends lost 4 bases and 6 bases respectively, with 6 bases between them. The CDR3 runs 12 residues. The CDR3 region has the DNA TGTGCCAGTAGTACCTTTCCCGGGGAGCTGTTTTTT. Residues: CASSTFPGELFF.